This T cell receptor beta chain was sequenced for a study of blood T cell repertoires in COVID-19. Background on the study: The United States, Italy and Spain supplied acute and convalescent COVID-19 samples.

The CDR3 length is 16 residues. The germline CDR1 and CDR2 sequences are SEHNR and FQNEAQ (reference sequence). V was clipped by 5 bases and J by 3 bases; unmatched bases: 13. TCRdb's table, derived via immunoSEQ multiplex PCR, lists solely in-frame clones and lacks some. Here the sample spans approximately 210,000 clones, about 90% being singletons. The TCR comes from a man between 35 and 55 years old with active or convalescent COVID-19. What was sequenced was peripheral blood. The chain carries TRBV7-9 and TRBJ2-7, with TRBD1 identical over 7 bases. The CDR3 here is CASSARQGYYNYEQYF. CDR3 DNA: TGTGCCAGCAGCGCCCGACAGGGCTACTATAACTACGAGCAGTACTTC.